The following is a TCR beta chain sequence with its context. What it recognizes is unknown. PCR involved 60 Vbeta and 13 Jbeta primers. The data were produced by immunoSEQ multiplex PCR, yet TCRdb's version contains in-frame clones alone and is incomplete. The data show about 100,000 clones, 79% seen once. Germline V CDR1 and CDR2: MNHNS, SASEGT. V shed 6 bases, J shed 7 bases, and the junction held 11 bases outside the gene matches. The CDR3 runs 14 residues. The data were obtained in a study of cytomegalovirus exposure and HLA in healthy donors. Study-wide results and caveats: The authors confirmed in vitro that a few CMV-associated chains were specific for CMV antigens. Among TCR beta chains, those listed as cytomegalovirus-associated numbered some 170. It was reported that TCR beta sequences correctly inferred the HLA-A and HLA-B alleles for most subjects.

The TCR sequence derives from a woman aged 40-49 years in good health and CMV-seronegative. The sequencing sample was made of PBMCs. This chain uses TRBV6-1 with TRBJ1-2; 7 nucleotides agree with TRBD1. This chain's CDR3 is CASRQRAGGIGYTF. The CDR3 bases are TGTGCCAGCAGGCAAAGGGCAGGGGGAATTGGCTACACCTTC.